These T cell receptor beta chains were read from a single sample in a study of tumor-infiltrating lymphocytes in primary liver carcinoma. TCRdb reanalysed the multiplex PCR reads using MiXCR and keeps one entry per CDR3 protein. Of about 20,000 distinct CDR3 sequences in the sample, under 85% are singletons; the top ten hold about 40%. Sequenced input: liver tumor tissue from sampling region 4. The receptors derive from a woman aged 30 to 39 with primary liver carcinoma and hepatitis B virus infection. CDR3s include the opening cysteine and the closing phenylalanine or tryptophan. The D gene is left open where the match is weak. A clone size is listed for some rows: how often the clone was seen (once, few, many), or a class if it is expanded.

cdr3_aa	cdr3_nt	clone_size	v_call	cdr3_length	j_call	d_call
CAGNQESSYNSPLHF	TGCGCCGGCAACCAAGAGAGCTCATATAATTCACCCCTCCACTTT	-	TRBV4-3	15	TRBJ1-6	-
CASSFNSADTQCF	TGTGCCAGCAGTTTCAACAGCGCTGATACGCAGTGTTTC	-	TRBV28	13	TRBJ2-3	-
CASSPRTGGEKLFF	TGTGCCAGCAGTCCCCGGACAGGCGGTGAAAAACTGTTTTTT	many	TRBV6-1	14	TRBJ1-4	TRBD1
CASSVDEHPPPTDTQYF	TGTGCCAGCAGCGTAGACGAACACCCTCCACCCACAGATACACAATATTTT	-	TRBV5-4	17	TRBJ2-3	-
CSATGGMDSAVETLYF	TGCAGCGCGACAGGGGGGATGGATTCTGCGGTGGAGACCCTGTACTTC	-	TRBV29-1	16	TRBJ2-5	TRBD1
CTSDQGTSGSWEQYF	TGCACCAGCGACCAAGGGACTAGCGGGAGTTGGGAGCAGTACTTC	-	TRBV4-3	15	TRBJ2-7	TRBD2
CASSTPQGAWTGELFF	TGTGCCAGTAGTACCCCCCAGGGGGCATGGACCGGGGAGCTGTTTTTT	many	TRBV19	16	TRBJ2-2	TRBD1
CAWKVLGAALGTQYF	TGTGCCTGGAAGGTCTTGGGCGCGGCCCTAGGGACCCAGTACTTC	large	TRBV30	15	TRBJ2-5	-
CASRTGIANTEVFF	TGTGCCAGCAGGACAGGGATTGCAAACACTGAAGTTTTCTTT	-	TRBV13	14	TRBJ1-1	TRBD1
CASSSTLLVVEQFF	TGTGCCAGCAGTTCGACCCTACTAGTTGTTGAGCAGTTCTTC	medium-sized	TRBV12-3/TRBV12-4	14	TRBJ2-1	-
CSVEGSSSYEQYF	TGCAGCGTTGAAGGCAGTAGCTCCTACGAGCAGTACTTC	many	TRBV29-1	13	TRBJ2-7	-
CASRHGRGYQPQHF	TGTGCCAGCAGGCATGGGCGGGGTTATCAGCCCCAGCATTTT	-	TRBV6-6	14	TRBJ1-5	-
CAISTTATRYEQLF	TGTGCCATCAGTACCACGGCGACCCGGTATGAGCAGCTCTTC	-	TRBV10-3	14	TRBJ2-1	-
CAGSLDVSNPPLHF	TGTGCCGGCAGCTTGGACGTCAGTAATCCACCCCTCCATTTT	once	TRBV5-5	14	TRBJ1-6	-
CSVETGSTEALF	TGCAGCGTAGAGACAGGGAGCACCGAAGCTCTCTTT	once	TRBV29-1	12	TRBJ1-1	TRBD1
CYSRALDRGRKRWSNTEAFF	TGTTACAGCAGGGCTCTGGACAGGGGGCGCAAGAGGTGGAGTAACACTGAAGCTTTCTTT	-	TRBV11-2	20	TRBJ1-1	TRBD1
CASSEAARNYDYTF	TGTGCCAGTAGTGAAGCCGCCAGAAACTATGACTACACCTTC	-	TRBV25-1	14	TRBJ1-2	-
CAISPTATRDVQFF	TGTGCTATCAGTCCTACGGCGACCCGGGATGTGCAGTTCTTC	-	TRBV10-3	14	TRBJ2-1	-
CASIRLAGEEYEQFF	TGTGCCAGCATCCGACTAGCGGGGGAGGAGTATGAGCAGTTCTTC	few	TRBV11-3	15	TRBJ2-1	TRBD2
CVSSQALTGGHISYEQYF	TGCGTCAGCAGCCAAGCTCTGACAGGGGGTCACATTAGCTACGAGCAGTACTTC	few	TRBV4-3	18	TRBJ2-7	TRBD1
CASSVDGHPPSTDTRYF	TGTGCCAGCAGCGTGGACGGACACCCTCCATCCACAGATACGCGGTATTTT	-	TRBV5-4	17	TRBJ2-3	-
CASSQDWGRVNGYTF	TGCGCCAGCAGCCAAGATTGGGGCAGGGTGAATGGCTACACCTTC	hyperexpanded	TRBV4-3	15	TRBJ1-2	-
CGVDHGTNRPQDEQFF	TGCGGCGTTGACCACGGGACTAACCGACCTCAAGATGAGCAGTTCTTC	-	TRBV29-1	16	TRBJ2-1	TRBD2
CTTREKDSTYNEQFF	TGTACCACCAGGGAAAAGGACAGCACCTACAATGAGCAGTTCTTC	-	TRBV24-1	15	TRBJ2-1	-
CASSFLRPGLAGDCETRYF	TGTGCCAGCAGCTTCTTAAGGCCGGGATTAGCTGGTGACTGCGAGACCCGGTACTTC	-	TRBV12-3/TRBV12-4	19	TRBJ2-5	-
CASSQDWGRVNGRTF	TGCGCCAGCAGCCAAGATTGGGGCAGGGTGAATGGCCGCACCTTT	-	TRBV4-3	15	TRBJ1-2	-
CASSLTALSDEQYF	TGCGCCAGCAGCCTCACTGCCCTTTCCGATGAGCAGTACTTC	-	TRBV4-3	14	TRBJ2-7	-
CASTQGGGGSYTF	TGTGCCAGCACTCAGGGTGGGGGTGGAAGCTACACTTTC	-	TRBV11-2	13	TRBJ1-2	-
CASSPTVASNYDYTF	TGTGCCAGCAGTCCAACTGTGGCCAGTAACTACGACTACACCTTC	-	TRBV12-3/TRBV12-4	15	TRBJ1-2	-
CANSKAWREYDTQYF	TGCGCTAACAGCAAAGCCTGGCGGGAGTACGATACGCAGTATTTT	few	TRBV5-1	15	TRBJ2-3	TRBD2
CASSIWIGELFF	TGCGCCAGTAGTATTTGGATCGGGGAGCTGTTTTTT	-	TRBV19	12	TRBJ2-2	-
CASNKGTLSNEQFF	TGTGCCAGCAATAAAGGGACACTATCCAATGAGCAGTTCTTC	-	TRBV12-3/TRBV12-4	14	TRBJ2-1	-
CANSLVGVREGSDIQYF	TGTGCCAACAGCTTAGTAGGAGTGAGGGAGGGGTCGGACATACAGTACTTC	few	TRBV5-5	17	TRBJ2-4	TRBD2
CATSDACGTVTQHF	TGTGCCACCAGTGATGCTTGCGGGACGGTGACGCAGCATTTT	-	TRBV24-1	14	TRBJ1-5	-
CASSQGMQGLYGYTF	TGCGCCAGCAGCCAAGGAATGCAGGGGCTCTATGGCTACACCTTC	-	TRBV4-1	15	TRBJ1-2	-
CASSFDSMRWSTDTQYF	TGTGCCAGCAGTTTCGACAGTATGAGGTGGAGCACAGATACGCAGTATTTT	-	TRBV28	17	TRBJ2-3	-
CASSARNRGSKRRTNTEAFF	TGTGCCAGCAGCGCTCGGAACAGGGGGAGCAAGAGGAGGACTAACACTGAAGCTTTCTTT	-	TRBV11-2	20	TRBJ1-1	TRBD1
CASSQRFLFLKSNYGYTF	TGTGCCAGCAGTCAACGGTTCCTGTTCCTTAAATCTAACTATGGCTACACCTTC	-	TRBV6-1	18	TRBJ1-2	-
CASQVFFGQEPTKNTGELFF	TGTGCCAGCCAAGTATTTTTCGGACAGGAGCCGACAAAGAACACCGGGGAGCTGTTTTTT	-	TRBV4-2	20	TRBJ2-2	TRBD1
CAISESATREVTQYF	TGTGCCATCAGTGAGTCGGCTACCAGGGAAGTGACCCAGTACTTC	-	TRBV10-3	15	TRBJ2-5	-
CAWSVLSGREETQYF	TGTGCCTGGAGCGTACTGAGCGGGAGGGAAGAGACTCAGTACTTC	-	TRBV30	15	TRBJ2-5	TRBD2
CSALRGYNGQSF	TGCAGCGCCCTAAGGGGCTACAATGGGCAGTCCTTC	few	TRBV29-1	12	TRBJ2-1	-
CAGSPRPADTQYF	TGTGCAGGCAGCCCCCGACCCGCAGATACGCAGTATTTC	-	TRBV6-5	13	TRBJ2-3	-